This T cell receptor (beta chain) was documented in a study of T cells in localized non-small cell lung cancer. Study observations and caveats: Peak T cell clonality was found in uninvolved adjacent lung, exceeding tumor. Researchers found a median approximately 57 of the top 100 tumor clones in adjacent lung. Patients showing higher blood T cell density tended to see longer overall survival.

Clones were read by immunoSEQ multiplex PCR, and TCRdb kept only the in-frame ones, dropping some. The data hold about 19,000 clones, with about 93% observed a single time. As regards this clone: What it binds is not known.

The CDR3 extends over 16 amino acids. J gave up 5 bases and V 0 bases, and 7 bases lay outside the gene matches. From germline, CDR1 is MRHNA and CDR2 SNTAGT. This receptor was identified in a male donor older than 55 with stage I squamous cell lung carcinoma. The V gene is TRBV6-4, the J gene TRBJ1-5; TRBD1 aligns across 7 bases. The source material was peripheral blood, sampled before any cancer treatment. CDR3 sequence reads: CASSDSRQGVDQPQHF. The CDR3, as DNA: TGTGCCAGCAGTGACTCCAGACAGGGTGTGGATCAGCCCCAGCATTTT.